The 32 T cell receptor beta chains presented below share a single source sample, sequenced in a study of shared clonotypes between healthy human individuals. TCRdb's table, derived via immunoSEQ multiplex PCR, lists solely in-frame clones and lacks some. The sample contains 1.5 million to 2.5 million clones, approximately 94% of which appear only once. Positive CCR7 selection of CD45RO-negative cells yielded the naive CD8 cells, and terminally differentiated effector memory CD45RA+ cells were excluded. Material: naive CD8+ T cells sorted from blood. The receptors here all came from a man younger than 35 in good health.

The CDR3 reads CASSLAGGGNTDTQYF. The CDR3, as DNA: TGTGCCAGCAGCTTAGCGGGCGGGGGGAACACAGATACGCAGTATTTT. The genes are TRBV7-9 and TRBJ2-3; the match to TRBD2 covers 8 bases. Germline loops: CDR1 SEHNR, CDR2 FQNEAQ (reference sequence). This CDR3 contains 16 residues. The ends lost 0 bases at V and 2 bases at J; junction bases unmatched: 4.

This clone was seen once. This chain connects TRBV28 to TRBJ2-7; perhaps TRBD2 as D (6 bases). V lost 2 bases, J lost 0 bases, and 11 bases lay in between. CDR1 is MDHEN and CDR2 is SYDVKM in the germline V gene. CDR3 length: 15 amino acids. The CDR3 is CASSLVGTASYEQYF. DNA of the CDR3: TGTGCCAGCAGTTTAGTTGGGACTGCCTCCTACGAGCAGTACTTC.

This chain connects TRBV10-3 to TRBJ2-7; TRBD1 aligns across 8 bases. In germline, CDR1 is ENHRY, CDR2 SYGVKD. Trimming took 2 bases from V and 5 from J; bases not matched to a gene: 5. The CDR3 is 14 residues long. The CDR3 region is CAISEATGDHEQYF. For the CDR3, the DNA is TGTGCCATCAGTGAGGCGACAGGGGACCACGAGCAGTACTTC.

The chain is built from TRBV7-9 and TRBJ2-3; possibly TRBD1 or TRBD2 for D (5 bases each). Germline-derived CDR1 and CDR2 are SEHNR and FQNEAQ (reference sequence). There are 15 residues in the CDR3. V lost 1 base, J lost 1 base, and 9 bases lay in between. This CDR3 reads CASSLGDGGTDTQYF. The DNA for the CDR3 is TGTGCCAGCAGCTTAGGGGACGGAGGCACAGATACGCAGTATTTT.

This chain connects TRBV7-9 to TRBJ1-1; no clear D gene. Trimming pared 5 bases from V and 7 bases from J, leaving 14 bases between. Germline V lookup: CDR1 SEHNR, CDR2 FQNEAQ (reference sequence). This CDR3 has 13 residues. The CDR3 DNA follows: TGTGCCAGCAGCCCTAGTGCGGCCGGTGAAGCTTTCTTT. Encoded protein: CASSPSAAGEAFF.

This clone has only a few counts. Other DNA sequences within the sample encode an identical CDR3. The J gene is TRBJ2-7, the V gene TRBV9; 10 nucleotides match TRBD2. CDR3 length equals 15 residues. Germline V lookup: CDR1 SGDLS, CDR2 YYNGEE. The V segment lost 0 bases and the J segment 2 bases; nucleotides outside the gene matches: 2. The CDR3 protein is CASSVEGTSAYEQYF. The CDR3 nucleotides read TGTGCCAGCAGCGTAGAGGGGACTAGCGCCTACGAGCAGTACTTC.

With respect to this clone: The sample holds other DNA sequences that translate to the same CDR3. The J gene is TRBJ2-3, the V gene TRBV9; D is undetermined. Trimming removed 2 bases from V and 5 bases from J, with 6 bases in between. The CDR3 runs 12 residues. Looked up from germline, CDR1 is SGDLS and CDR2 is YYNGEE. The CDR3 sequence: CASSVLGDTQYF. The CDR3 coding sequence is TGTGCCAGCAGCGTGCTAGGAGATACGCAGTATTTT.

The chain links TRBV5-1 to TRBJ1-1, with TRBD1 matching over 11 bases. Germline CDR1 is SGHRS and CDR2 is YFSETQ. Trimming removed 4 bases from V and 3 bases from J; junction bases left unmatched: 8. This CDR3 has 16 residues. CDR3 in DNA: TGCGCCAGCAGCGTTCCCCGGGACAGGGGGGACACTGAAGCTTTCTTT. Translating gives CASSVPRDRGDTEAFF.

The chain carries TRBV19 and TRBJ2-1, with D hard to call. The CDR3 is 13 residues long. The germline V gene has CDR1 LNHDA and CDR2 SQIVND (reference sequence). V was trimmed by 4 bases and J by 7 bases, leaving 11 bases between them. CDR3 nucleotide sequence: TGTGCCAGTAGTACCACGGCTCTGAATGAGCAGTTCTTC. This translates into CASSTTALNEQFF.

The CDR3 loop is CASSSGAVNNSPLHF. As DNA, the CDR3 is TGTGCCAGCAGCTCAGGGGCAGTCAATAATTCACCCCTCCACTTT. J is TRBJ1-6 and V is TRBV6-5; D may be TRBD1 (6 bases). There are 15 residues in the CDR3. Trimming took 6 bases from V and 5 from J, leaving 14 bases between them. CDR1 MNHEY and CDR2 SVGAGI come from the germline V gene.

CDR3 region: CASSPGLAGPNEQFF. In DNA form, the CDR3 reads TGTGCCAGCAGCCCGGGACTAGCGGGGCCCAATGAGCAGTTCTTC. The chain has TRBV11-2 and TRBJ2-1, with 13 bases identical to TRBD2. This CDR3 is built from 15 residues. The germline V gene has CDR1 SGHAT and CDR2 FQNNGV. J was trimmed by 6 bases and V by 5 bases; bases with no gene match: 4.

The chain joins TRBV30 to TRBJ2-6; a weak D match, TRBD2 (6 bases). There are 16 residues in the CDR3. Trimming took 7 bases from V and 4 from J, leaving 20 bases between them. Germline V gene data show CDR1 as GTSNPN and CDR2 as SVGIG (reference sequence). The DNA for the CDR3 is TGTGCCTCCGCAGCAGCGGGCCGGCCCGGGGCCAACGTCCTGACTTTC. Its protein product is CASAAAGRPGANVLTF.

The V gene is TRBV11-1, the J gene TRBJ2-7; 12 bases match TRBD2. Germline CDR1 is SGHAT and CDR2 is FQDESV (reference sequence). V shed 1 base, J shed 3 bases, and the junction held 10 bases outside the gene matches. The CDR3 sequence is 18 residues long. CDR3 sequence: CASSLDGPSGGAFYEQYF. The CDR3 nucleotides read TGTGCCAGCAGCTTAGATGGACCTAGCGGGGGGGCCTTCTACGAGCAGTACTTC.

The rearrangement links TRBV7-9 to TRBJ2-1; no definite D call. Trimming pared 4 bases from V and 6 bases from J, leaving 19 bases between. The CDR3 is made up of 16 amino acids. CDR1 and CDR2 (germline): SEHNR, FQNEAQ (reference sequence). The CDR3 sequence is CASSSPLRRLGNEQFF. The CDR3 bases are TGTGCCAGCAGCTCCCCGTTAAGGCGACTCGGCAATGAGCAGTTCTTC.

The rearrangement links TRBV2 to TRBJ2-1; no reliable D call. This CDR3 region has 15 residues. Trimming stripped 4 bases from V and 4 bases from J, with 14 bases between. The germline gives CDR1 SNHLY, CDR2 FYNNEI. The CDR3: CASSGESSVYNEQFF. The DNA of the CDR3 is TGTGCCAGCAGTGGAGAATCCTCCGTTTACAATGAGCAGTTCTTC.

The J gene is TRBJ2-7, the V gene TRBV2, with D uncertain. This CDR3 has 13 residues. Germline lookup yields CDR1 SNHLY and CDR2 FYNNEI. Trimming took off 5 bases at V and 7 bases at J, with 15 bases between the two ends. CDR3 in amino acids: CASSLRPTREQYF. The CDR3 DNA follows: TGTGCCAGCAGTTTGCGACCCACGAGGGAGCAGTACTTC.

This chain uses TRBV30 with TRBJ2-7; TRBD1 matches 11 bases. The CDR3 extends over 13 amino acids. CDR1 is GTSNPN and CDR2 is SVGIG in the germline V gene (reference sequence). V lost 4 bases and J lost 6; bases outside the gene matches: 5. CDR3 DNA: TGTGCCTGGACCGGACAGGGGGCGTTCGAGCAGTACTTC. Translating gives CAWTGQGAFEQYF.

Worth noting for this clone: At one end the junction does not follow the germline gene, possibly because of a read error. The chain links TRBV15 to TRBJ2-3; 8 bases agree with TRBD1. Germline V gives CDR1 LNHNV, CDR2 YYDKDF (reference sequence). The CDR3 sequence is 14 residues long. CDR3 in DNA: TGTGCCACCAGCAGAGGTTCCGGGACAGGTACGCAGTATTTT. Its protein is CATSRGSGTGTQYF. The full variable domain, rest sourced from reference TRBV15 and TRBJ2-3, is DAMVIQNPRYQVTQFGKPVTLSCSQTLNHNVMYWYQQKSSQAPKLLFHYYDKDFNNEADTPDNFQSRRPNTSFCFLDIRSPGLGDTAMYLCATSRGSGTGTQYFGPGTRLTVL.

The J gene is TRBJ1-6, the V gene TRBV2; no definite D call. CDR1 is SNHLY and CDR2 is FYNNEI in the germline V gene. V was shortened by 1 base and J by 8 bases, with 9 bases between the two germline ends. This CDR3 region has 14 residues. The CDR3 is CASSEGQKHSPLHF. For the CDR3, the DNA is TGTGCCAGCAGTGAAGGCCAGAAGCATTCACCCCTCCACTTT.

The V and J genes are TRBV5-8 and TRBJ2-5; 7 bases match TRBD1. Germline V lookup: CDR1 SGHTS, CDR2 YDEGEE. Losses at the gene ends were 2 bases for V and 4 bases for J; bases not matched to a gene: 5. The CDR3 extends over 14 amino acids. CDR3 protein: CASSFGQDGETQYF. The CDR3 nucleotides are TGTGCCAGCAGCTTTGGACAGGACGGAGAGACCCAGTACTTC. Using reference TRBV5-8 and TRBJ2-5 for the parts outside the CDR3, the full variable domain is EAGVTQSPTHLIKTRGQQATLRCSPISGHTSVYWYQQALGLGLQFLLWYDEGEERNRGNFPPRFSGRQFPNYSSELNVNALELEDSALYLCASSFGQDGETQYFGPGTRLLVL.

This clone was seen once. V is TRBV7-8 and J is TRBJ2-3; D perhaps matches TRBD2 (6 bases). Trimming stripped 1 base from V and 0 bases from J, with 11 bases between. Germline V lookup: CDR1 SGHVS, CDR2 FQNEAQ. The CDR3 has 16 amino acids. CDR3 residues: CASSLEAAGSTDTQYF. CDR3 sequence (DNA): TGTGCCAGCAGCTTAGAAGCGGCGGGAAGCACAGATACGCAGTATTTT.

In DNA, the CDR3 is TGCAGCGTTGAAGGACTAGCGCAGAGCTCCTACAATGAGCAGTTCTTC. Its protein is CSVEGLAQSSYNEQFF. The chain employs TRBV29-1 and TRBJ2-1, with 8 bases lining up with TRBD2. There are 16 residues in the CDR3. Germline V gene lookup returns CDR1 SQVTM and CDR2 ANQGSEA. With 1 base clipped from V and 0 bases from J, the junction kept 5 bases outside the gene matches.

CDR3 DNA sequence: TGTGCCAGCAGGACTGCGGGGAATGAGCAGTTCTTC. It is translated as CASRTAGNEQFF. The V and J genes are TRBV28 and TRBJ2-1; TRBD2 is a possible D gene (6 bases). The germline V gene has CDR1 MDHEN and CDR2 SYDVKM. The CDR3 loop spans 12 amino acids. Trimming stripped 6 bases from V and 7 bases from J, with 10 bases between. Using reference TRBV28 and TRBJ2-1 for the parts outside the CDR3, the full variable domain is DVKVTQSSRYLVKRTGEKVFLECVQDMDHENMFWYRQDPGLGLRLIYFSYDVKMKEKGDIPEGYSVSREKKERFSLILESASTNQTSMYLCASRTAGNEQFFGPGTRLTVL.

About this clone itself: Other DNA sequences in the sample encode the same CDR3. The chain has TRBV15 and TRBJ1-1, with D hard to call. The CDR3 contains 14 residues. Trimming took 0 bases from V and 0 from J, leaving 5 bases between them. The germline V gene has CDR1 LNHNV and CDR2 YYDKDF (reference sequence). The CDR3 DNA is TGTGCCACCAGCAGAGATACTATGAACACTGAAGCTTTCTTT. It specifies CATSRDTMNTEAFF.

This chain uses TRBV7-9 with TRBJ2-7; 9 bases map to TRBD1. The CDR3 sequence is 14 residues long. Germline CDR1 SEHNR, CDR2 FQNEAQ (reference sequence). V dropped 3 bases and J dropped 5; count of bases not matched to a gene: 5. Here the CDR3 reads CASSLTGGEDEQYF. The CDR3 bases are TGTGCCAGCAGCTTGACAGGGGGGGAAGACGAGCAGTACTTC.

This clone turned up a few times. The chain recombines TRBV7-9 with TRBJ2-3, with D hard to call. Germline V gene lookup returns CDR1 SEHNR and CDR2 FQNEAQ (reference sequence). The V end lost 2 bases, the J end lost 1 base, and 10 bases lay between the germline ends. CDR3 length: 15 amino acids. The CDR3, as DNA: TGTGCCAGCAGCTTACCCCTGACCCGCACAGATACGCAGTATTTT. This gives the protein CASSLPLTRTDTQYF.

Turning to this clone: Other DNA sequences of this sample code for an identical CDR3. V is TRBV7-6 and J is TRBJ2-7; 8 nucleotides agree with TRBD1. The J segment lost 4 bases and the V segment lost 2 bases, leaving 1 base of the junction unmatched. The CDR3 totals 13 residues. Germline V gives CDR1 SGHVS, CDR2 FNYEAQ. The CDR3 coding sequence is TGTGCCAGCAGCTTACAGGGGGCGTACGAGCAGTACTTC. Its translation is CASSLQGAYEQYF.

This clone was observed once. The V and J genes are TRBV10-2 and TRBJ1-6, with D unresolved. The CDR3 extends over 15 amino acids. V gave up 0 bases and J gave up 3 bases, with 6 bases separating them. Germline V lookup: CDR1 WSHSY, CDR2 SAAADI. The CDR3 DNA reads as TGCGCCAGCAGTGAGTCCAGAGACTATAATTCACCCCTCCACTTT. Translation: CASSESRDYNSPLHF.

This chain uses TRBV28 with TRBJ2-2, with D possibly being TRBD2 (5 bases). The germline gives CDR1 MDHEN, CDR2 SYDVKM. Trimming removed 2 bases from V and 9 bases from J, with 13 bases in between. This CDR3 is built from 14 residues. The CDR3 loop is CASSLTPGVRELFF. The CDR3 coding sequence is TGTGCCAGCAGTTTAACCCCCGGGGTCAGGGAGCTGTTTTTT.

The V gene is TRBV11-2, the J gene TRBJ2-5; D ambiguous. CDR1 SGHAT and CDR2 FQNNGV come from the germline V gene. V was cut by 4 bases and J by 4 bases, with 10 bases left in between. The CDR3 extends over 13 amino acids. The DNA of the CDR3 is TGTGCCAGCAGCTACACCCTAGGAGAGACCCAGTACTTC. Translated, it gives CASSYTLGETQYF.

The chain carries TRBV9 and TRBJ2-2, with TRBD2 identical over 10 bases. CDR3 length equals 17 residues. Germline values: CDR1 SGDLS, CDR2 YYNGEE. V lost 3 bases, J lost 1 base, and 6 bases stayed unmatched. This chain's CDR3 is CASSALAGEQNTGELFF. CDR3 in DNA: TGTGCCAGCAGCGCGCTAGCGGGAGAGCAGAACACCGGGGAGCTGTTTTTT.

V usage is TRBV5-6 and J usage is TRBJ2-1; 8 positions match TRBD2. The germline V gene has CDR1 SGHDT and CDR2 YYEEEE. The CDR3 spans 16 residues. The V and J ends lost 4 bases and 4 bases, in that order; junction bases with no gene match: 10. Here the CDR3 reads CASSPGPSGYYNEQFF. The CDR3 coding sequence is TGTGCCAGCAGCCCTGGCCCTAGCGGGTATTACAATGAGCAGTTCTTC.